The table lists the clone carrying this T cell receptor beta chain with many counts. The sample is drawn from a study of spatial heterogeneity in lung cancer. Via MiXCR, TCRdb re-called the 5' RACE reads, giving one row per CDR3 protein. Among approximately 38,000 distinct CDR3 sequences listed, approximately 5.5% were seen once. V lost 6 bases, J lost 7 bases, and 16 bases lay in between. The CDR3 is 15 residues long. Documented time point: sample taken at primary tumor resection. Unsorted whole RNA of tumor, nontumor lung or frozen PBMC was sequenced. There were approximately 69 donors, all of them untreated patients with early-stage non-small cell lung cancer.

The material sequenced was PBMCs, taken at surgery. The chain joins TRBV12-3 or TRBV12-4 to TRBJ2-6; D uncertain. This clonotype was obtained from a male donor with early-stage non-small cell lung cancer. As DNA, the CDR3 is TGTGCCAGCAGAGACGGTCCCCTCGGAGCCAACGTCCTGACTTTC. Translation: CASRDGPLGANVLTF.